Below, one T cell receptor beta chain is given with its context. One entry per CDR3 protein, called by TCRdb with MiXCR from the 5' RACE reads. The sample includes 400,000 or so distinct CDR3 sequences, over 20% of them seen just once. This specimen belongs to a study of T-cell memory formation after mild COVID-19. CDR1 and CDR2 from the germline V gene are SGHAT and FQDESV (reference sequence). CDR3 size: 14 residues. Trimming removed 8 bases from V and 5 bases from J; junction bases left unmatched: 10. The specimen was PBMCs or a T cell subset sorted from them (not recorded which). The chain combines TRBV11-1 with TRBJ2-5, with TRBD2 matching 8 bases. This clonotype was obtained from an adult woman who had mild COVID-19 (a few samples of this study predate the infection). Cell type and time point are not known. The CDR3 DNA reads as TGTGCCAGCGGGGAGCGGGAGACGCCGGAGACCCAGTACTTC. This sequence encodes CASGERETPETQYF. Full variable domain (outside the CDR3, taken from reference TRBV11-1 and TRBJ2-5): EAEVAQSPRYKITEKSQAVAFWCDPISGHATLYWYRQILGQGPELLVQFQDESVVDDSQLPKDRFSAERLKGVDSTLKIQPAELGDSAMYLCASGERETPETQYFGPGTRLLVL.